The T cell receptor (beta chain) described here comes from a study of regulatory T cells in long-lasting Graves disease. Arm-PCR with iRepertoire HTBI primers amplified the CDR3 regions for these TCR beta libraries. TCRdb itself ran the multiplex PCR reads through MiXCR, one entry per CDR3 protein. The sample carries 350,000 to 400,000 distinct CDR3 sequences, around 15% recorded once. Time point denoted: newly diagnosed GD, antithyroid drugs for less than 3 months. PBMC-extracted RNA yielded the TCR library. Doctors identified Graves' disease using the American Thyroid Association guidelines. V dropped 1 base and J dropped 6 bases, with 10 bases sitting between them. Per the germline V gene, CDR1 is SNHLY and CDR2 is FYNNEI. CDR3 length: 14 residues. This clonotype was seen at least ten times. These data were also reused for a study on T cells in Graves' hyperthyroidism and ophthalmopathy.

The TCR comes from a woman under 30 with Graves disease. The chain combines TRBV2 with TRBJ2-4; D may correspond to TRBD1 or TRBD2 (5 bases each). Sequencing used peripheral blood mononuclear cells (PBMCs), obtained at new diagnosis, from a patient treated with antithyroid drugs. The CDR3 DNA is TGTGCCAGCAGTGAAGAGGCTGGGGGAAACATTCAGTACTTC. Amino acids: CASSEEAGGNIQYF.